This TCR beta chain was retrieved from a study of cytomegalovirus exposure and HLA in healthy donors. Study-wide results and limits: After further analysis at a later stage, 17,000 or so TCR beta sequences were associated with HLA alleles at 0.05 false discovery rate.

Participants comprised healthy donors of bone marrow. The CDR3 covers 15 residues. J gave up 1 base and V 6 bases, and 7 bases lay outside the gene matches. Germline V gene data show CDR1 as MNHEY and CDR2 as SMNVEV (reference sequence). Amplification used 60 Vbeta primers and 13 Jbeta primers. Sequencing was performed with immunoSEQ multiplex PCR; in TCRdb, only in-frame clones are kept and a portion is missing. The sample shows roughly 200,000 clones, around 86% of them seen only once. As for this clone: Its antigen is as yet unknown.

Sequencing was performed on PBMCs. The origin of this receptor is a woman aged 35 to 49 in good health and CMV-seronegative. V and J are TRBV27 and TRBJ2-7; 9 bases line up with TRBD2. CDR3 region: CASRPLTSGSYEQYF. In DNA form, the CDR3 reads TGTGCCAGCAGGCCCTTGACTAGCGGATCCTACGAGCAGTACTTC.